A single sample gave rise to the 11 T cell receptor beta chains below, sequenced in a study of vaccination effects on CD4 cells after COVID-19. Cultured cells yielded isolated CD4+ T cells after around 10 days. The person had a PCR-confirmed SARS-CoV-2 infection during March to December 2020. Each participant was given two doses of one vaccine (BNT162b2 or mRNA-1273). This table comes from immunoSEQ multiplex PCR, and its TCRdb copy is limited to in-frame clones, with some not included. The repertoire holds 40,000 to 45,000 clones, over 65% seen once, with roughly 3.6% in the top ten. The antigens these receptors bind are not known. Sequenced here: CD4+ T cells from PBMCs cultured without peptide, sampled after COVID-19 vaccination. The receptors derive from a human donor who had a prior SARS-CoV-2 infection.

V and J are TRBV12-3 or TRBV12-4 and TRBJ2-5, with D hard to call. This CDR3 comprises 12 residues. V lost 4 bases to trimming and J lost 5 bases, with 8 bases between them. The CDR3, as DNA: TGTGCCAGCAGTTCGCCCGCGGAGACCCAGTACTTC. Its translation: CASSSPAETQYF.

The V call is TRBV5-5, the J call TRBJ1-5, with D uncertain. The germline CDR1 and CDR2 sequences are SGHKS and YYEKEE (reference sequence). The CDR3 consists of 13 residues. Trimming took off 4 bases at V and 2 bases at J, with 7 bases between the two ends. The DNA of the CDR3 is TGTGCCAGCAGCGATTTTGGCAATCAGCCCCAGCATTTT. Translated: CASSDFGNQPQHF.

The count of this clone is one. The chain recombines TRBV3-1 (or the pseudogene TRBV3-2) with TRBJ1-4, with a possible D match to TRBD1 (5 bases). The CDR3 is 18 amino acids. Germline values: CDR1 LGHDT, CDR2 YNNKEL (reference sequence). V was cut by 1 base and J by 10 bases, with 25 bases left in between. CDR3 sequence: CASSQVGGTHYVSGKLFF. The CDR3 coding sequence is TGTGCCAGCAGCCAAGTCGGGGGGACCCACTACGTCTCCGGAAAACTGTTTTTT.

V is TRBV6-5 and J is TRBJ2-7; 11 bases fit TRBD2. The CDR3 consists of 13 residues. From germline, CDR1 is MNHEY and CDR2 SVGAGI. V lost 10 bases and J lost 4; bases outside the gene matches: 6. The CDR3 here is CATRTSGPYEQYF. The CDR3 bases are TGTGCCACTAGGACTAGCGGGCCTTACGAGCAGTACTTC.

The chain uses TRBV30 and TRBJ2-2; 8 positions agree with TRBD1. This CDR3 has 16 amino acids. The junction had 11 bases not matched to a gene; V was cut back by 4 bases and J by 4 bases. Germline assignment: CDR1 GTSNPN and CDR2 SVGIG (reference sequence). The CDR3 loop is CAWIPSDRASTGELFF. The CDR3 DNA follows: TGTGCCTGGATTCCCTCGGACAGGGCGTCCACCGGGGAGCTGTTTTTT.

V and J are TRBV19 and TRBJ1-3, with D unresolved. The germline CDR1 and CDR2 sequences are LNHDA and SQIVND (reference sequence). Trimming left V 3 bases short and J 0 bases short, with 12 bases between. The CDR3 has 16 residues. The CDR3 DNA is TGTGCCAGTAGTATTTTTGGACTTAGCTCTGGAAACACCATATATTTT. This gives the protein CASSIFGLSSGNTIYF.

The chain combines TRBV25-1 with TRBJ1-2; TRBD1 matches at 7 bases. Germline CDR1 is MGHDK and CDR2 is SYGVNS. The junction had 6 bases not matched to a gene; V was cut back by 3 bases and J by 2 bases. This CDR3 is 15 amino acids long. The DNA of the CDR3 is TGTGCCAGCAGTGATTTGGGCAGGGGGAACTATGGCTACACCTTC. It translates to CASSDLGRGNYGYTF.

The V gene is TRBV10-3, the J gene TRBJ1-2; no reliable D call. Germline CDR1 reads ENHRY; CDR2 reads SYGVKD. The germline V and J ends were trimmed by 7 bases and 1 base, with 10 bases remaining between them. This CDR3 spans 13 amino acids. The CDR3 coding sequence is TGTGCCATCACCCCCAAACTTAACTATGGCTACACCTTC. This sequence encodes CAITPKLNYGYTF.

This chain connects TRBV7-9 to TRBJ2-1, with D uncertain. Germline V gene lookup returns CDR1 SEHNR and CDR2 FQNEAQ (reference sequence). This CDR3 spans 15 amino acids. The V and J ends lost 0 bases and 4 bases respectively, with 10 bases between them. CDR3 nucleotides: TGTGCCAGCAGCTTAGCGGGCCCGCCATACAATGAGCAGTTCTTC. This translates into CASSLAGPPYNEQFF.

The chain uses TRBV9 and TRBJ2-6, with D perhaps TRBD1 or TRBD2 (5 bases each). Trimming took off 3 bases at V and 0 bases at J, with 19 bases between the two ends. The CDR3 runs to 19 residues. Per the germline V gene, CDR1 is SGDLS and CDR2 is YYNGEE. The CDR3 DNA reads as TGTGCCAGCAGCGACACGGTCATGGGTGGGGGCTCTGGGGCCAACGTCCTGACTTTC. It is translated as CASSDTVMGGGSGANVLTF.

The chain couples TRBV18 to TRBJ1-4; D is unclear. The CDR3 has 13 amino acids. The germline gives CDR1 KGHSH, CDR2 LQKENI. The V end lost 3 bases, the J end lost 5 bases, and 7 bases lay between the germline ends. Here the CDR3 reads CASSPGGNEKLFF. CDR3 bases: TGTGCCAGCTCACCGGGCGGGAATGAAAAACTGTTTTTT.